Below are 29 T cell receptor beta chains sequenced from a single sample in a study of response to subunit inactivated influenza vaccine. TCRdb re-derived calls from the RT-PCR reads in MiXCR, one entry per CDR3 protein. The top ten hold less than 30% of the sample, which has some 200,000 distinct CDR3 sequences, more than 10% seen once. The data were also submitted as part of a second study, on T cells expressing NK-cell markers. That work adds: As the method of synthesis, 5'RACE template switching with UMIs yielded TCR beta cDNA.

The starting material was CD8+ T cells sorted from PBMCs, obtained less than 13 days after vaccination. These receptors all stem from a man between 50 and 59 years old who received an inactivated influenza vaccine.

This clonotype has at least ten counts. This rearrangement joins TRBV2 to TRBJ2-7; tentative D call: TRBD1 (6 bases). The CDR3 extends over 16 amino acids. Trimming shortened V by 3 bases and J by 6 bases, and 21 bases separated the two germline ends. The germline CDR1 and CDR2 sequences are SNHLY and FYNNEI. CDR3 nucleotide sequence: TGTGCCAGCAGTGAGACCGGGACACCAAAGGGTGGCGAGCAGTACTTC. Translation: CASSETGTPKGGEQYF. The full variable domain, completed using reference TRBV2 and TRBJ2-7, is EPEVTQTPSHQVTQMGQEVILRCVPISNHLYFYWYRQILGQKVEFLVSFYNNEISEKSEIFDDQFSVERPDGSNFTLKIRSTKLEDSAMYFCASSETGTPKGGEQYFGPGTRLTVT.

A word on this clonotype: A read error may account for a junction end that differs from germline. The chain links TRBV28 to TRBJ2-3; 9 bases are shared with TRBD2. The CDR3 loop spans 17 amino acids. Germline V gene sequence: CDR1 MDHEN, CDR2 SYDVKM. CDR3: CASSLIRVAGEPDMQYF. DNA of the CDR3: TGTGCCAGCAGTCTCATCAGGGTAGCGGGAGAACCAGATATGCAGTATTTT.

This clonotype was observed at least ten times. Germline is not matched at one junction end, which may reflect a read error. CDR3: CASSVTGTTYNEQFF. The CDR3 coding sequence is TGTGCCAGCAGCGTAACCGGGACTACCTACAATGAGCAGTTCTTC. This sequence joins TRBV7-3 and TRBJ2-1; 7 bases are a match to TRBD2. The CDR3 totals 15 residues. Germline-derived CDR1 and CDR2 are SGHTA and FQGTGA.

This chain connects TRBV28 to TRBJ2-7; D is undetermined. The CDR3 consists of 14 residues. Germline V gene sequence: CDR1 MDHEN, CDR2 SYDVKM. The V end was cut by 1 base, the J end by 2 bases, with 9 bases between. The CDR3 bases are TGTGCCAGCAGTTTATTCTACCCCACCTACGAGCAGTACTTC. As protein: CASSLFYPTYEQYF.

The chain couples TRBV6-2 or TRBV6-3 to TRBJ2-7; 7 nucleotides match TRBD2. Germline-derived CDR1 and CDR2 are MNHEY and SVGEGT. The CDR3 has 15 residues. J lost 5 bases, V lost 2 bases, and 9 bases had no gene match. This CDR3 reads CASSYGGREFDEQYF. The DNA of the CDR3 is TGTGCCAGCAGTTACGGCGGGCGGGAGTTCGACGAGCAGTACTTC.

This clonotype was observed a few times. The rearrangement uses TRBV7-9 and TRBJ2-7, with 9 bases fitting TRBD1. The CDR3 spans 15 residues. Trimming cost V 4 bases and J 2 bases; bases outside gene matches: 6. The germline gives CDR1 SEHNR, CDR2 FQNEAQ (reference sequence). The CDR3 DNA reads as TGTGCCAGCAGCTCCACCGGGACAGGGACCTACGAGCAGTACTTC. This encodes CASSSTGTGTYEQYF.

This clonotype was observed a few times. The genes are TRBV27 and TRBJ2-3, with D unresolved. Germline V CDR1 and CDR2: MNHEY, SMNVEV (reference sequence). The CDR3 sequence is 16 residues long. The germline V and J ends were trimmed by 2 bases and 2 bases, with 14 bases remaining between them. The CDR3 sequence is CASSLRDRIHTDTQYF. In nucleotides, the CDR3 is TGTGCCAGCAGTTTACGAGACCGAATTCACACAGATACGCAGTATTTT.

A single count supports this clonotype. The CDR3 DNA reads as TGCGCCAGCAGCCAAGATCTCCAAGCGGGAGGGCCCAATGAGCAGTTCTTC. Translating gives CASSQDLQAGGPNEQFF. V is TRBV4-3 and J is TRBJ2-1; 10 bases are a match to TRBD2. The length of the CDR3 is 17 residues. V was clipped by 0 bases and J by 6 bases; unmatched bases: 8. The germline CDR1 and CDR2 sequences are LGHNA and YSLEER.

This clonotype has ten or more counts. The chain joins TRBV29-1 to TRBJ2-1; 7 bases map to TRBD2. The CDR3 consists of 13 residues. The junction had 5 bases not matched to a gene; V was cut back by 3 bases and J by 6 bases. The germline V gene encodes CDR1 SQVTM and CDR2 ANQGSEA. DNA of the CDR3: TGCAGCGTTGAGGGGAGGGGTTCCAATGAGCAGTTCTTC. Its translation: CSVEGRGSNEQFF.

The CDR3 spells CSVGAGSITDTIYF. As DNA, the CDR3 is TGCAGCGTTGGTGCGGGGTCTATCACGGACACCATATATTTT. V usage is TRBV29-1 and J usage is TRBJ1-3; no firm D call. Trimming stripped 4 bases from V and 8 bases from J, with 18 bases between. The CDR3 extends over 14 amino acids. Germline V lookup: CDR1 SQVTM, CDR2 ANQGSEA. Drawing the rest from reference TRBV29-1 and TRBJ1-3, the complete variable domain is SAVISQKPSRDICQRGTSLTIQCQVDSQVTMMFWYRQQPGQSLTLIATANQGSEATYESGFVIDKFPISRPNLTFSTLTVSNMSPEDSSIYLCSVGAGSITDTIYFGEGSWLTVV.

This clonotype was found a few times. This rearrangement joins TRBV30 to TRBJ1-1; D unresolved. This CDR3 contains 12 residues. Between the trimmed V and J ends, which lost 1 base and 7 bases, there was a span of 10 bases. Per the germline V gene, CDR1 is GTSNPN and CDR2 is SVGIG (reference sequence). The CDR3 sequence is CAWSDPSLEAFF. The CDR3 DNA is TGTGCCTGGAGTGACCCAAGCCTTGAAGCTTTCTTT.

This clonotype occurred a few times. This chain connects TRBV28 to TRBJ2-3; either TRBD1 or TRBD2 may supply D (5 bases each). In germline, CDR1 is MDHEN, CDR2 SYDVKM. The length of the CDR3 is 16 residues. V lost 6 bases and J 3 bases, leaving 19 bases between the germline ends. CDR3 nucleotide sequence: TGTGCCAGCAGCCCACCTTTGAGGGGCGGGACAGATACGCAGTATTTT. Translating gives CASSPPLRGGTDTQYF.

The rearrangement joins TRBV15 to TRBJ2-7; 7 nucleotides line up with TRBD1. The CDR3 has 15 amino acids. The trim removed 0 bases at V and 5 bases at J, leaving 7 bases unmatched. Germline CDR1 and CDR2: LNHNV and YYDKDF (reference sequence). CDR3 sequence (DNA): TGTGCCACCAGCAGAGATAAACAGGGGAGCCACGAGCAGTACTTC. It yields the protein CATSRDKQGSHEQYF.

The gene calls are TRBV7-9 and TRBJ2-1; 10 bases are shared with TRBD2. Germline V gives CDR1 SEHNR, CDR2 FQNEAQ (reference sequence). The CDR3 length is 16 residues. Trimming removed 3 bases from V and 4 bases from J; junction bases left unmatched: 6. The CDR3 DNA reads as TGTGCCAGCAGCTTCCCATCTAGCGGGAGTTACAATGAGCAGTTCTTC. Encoded protein: CASSFPSSGSYNEQFF.

CDR3 in DNA: TGTGCCAGCAGTTCTATCGGGGTCCTGAACACTGAAGCTTTCTTT. Its translation: CASSSIGVLNTEAFF. The chain combines TRBV27 with TRBJ1-1; D is unclear. The CDR3 runs to 15 residues. Germline assignment: CDR1 MNHEY and CDR2 SMNVEV (reference sequence). V was shortened by 4 bases and J by 0 bases, with 12 bases between the two germline ends.

This clonotype came up many times. CDR3 coding DNA: TGCAGCGTTGAAGAGGGGGAGAGGGAGTCCTGGGAGACCCAGTACTTC. Translating it yields CSVEEGERESWETQYF. The chain is built from TRBV29-1 and TRBJ2-5, with D perhaps being TRBD1 or TRBD2 (5 bases each). In germline, CDR1 is SQVTM, CDR2 ANQGSEA. The CDR3 totals 16 residues. Trimming left V 0 bases short and J 5 bases short, with 19 bases between.

The CDR3 coding sequence is TGTGCCAGCAGCCCGAACCGGGACAGGCTTTACTATGGCTACACCTTC. Encoded protein: CASSPNRDRLYYGYTF. The J gene is TRBJ1-2, the V gene TRBV6-1; 8 nucleotides align to TRBD1. V gave up 6 bases and J gave up 3 bases; unmatched junction bases: 12. CDR1 MNHNS and CDR2 SASEGT come from the germline V gene. The CDR3 is made up of 16 amino acids.

This clonotype has a handful of counts. The chain combines TRBV20-1 with TRBJ2-7; D is uncertain. The CDR3 contains 17 residues. The germline gives CDR1 DFQATT, CDR2 SNEGSKA (reference sequence). V was cut by 2 bases and J by 3 bases, with 23 bases left in between. The CDR3 bases are TGCAGTGCTAGACTCGTGGACCCGACCCTTTCGGACTACGAGCAGTACTTC. It specifies CSARLVDPTLSDYEQYF.

This clonotype appeared a few times. V usage is TRBV5-8 and J usage is TRBJ2-7, with 7 nucleotides matching TRBD1. Germline-derived CDR1 and CDR2 are SGHTS and YDEGEE. This CDR3 spans 13 amino acids. V dropped 4 bases and J dropped 7; count of bases not matched to a gene: 8. The CDR3 sequence is CASSPGQASEQYF. The CDR3 DNA reads as TGTGCCAGCAGCCCAGGACAGGCTAGTGAGCAGTACTTC. Drawing the rest from reference TRBV5-8 and TRBJ2-7, the complete variable domain is EAGVTQSPTHLIKTRGQQATLRCSPISGHTSVYWYQQALGLGLQFLLWYDEGEERNRGNFPPRFSGRQFPNYSSELNVNALELEDSALYLCASSPGQASEQYFGPGTRLTVT.

This clonotype occurred many times. The V call is TRBV7-9, the J call TRBJ2-7, with TRBD2 matching 9 bases. The CDR3 sequence is 15 residues long. Germline CDR1 is SEHNR and CDR2 is FQNEAQ (reference sequence). V was clipped by 1 base and J by 0 bases; unmatched bases: 1. CDR3 sequence: CASSLGAGGSYEQYF. CDR3 bases: TGTGCCAGCAGCTTAGGAGCGGGAGGCTCCTACGAGCAGTACTTC.

V gene TRBV4-1 combines with J gene TRBJ2-1, with D perhaps matching TRBD2 (6 bases). The CDR3 runs to 21 residues. V lost 1 base to trimming and J lost 4 bases, with 29 bases between them. The V gene's germline CDR1 is MGHRA and CDR2 YSYEKL. CDR3 nucleotide sequence: TGCGCCAGCAGCCAAGGCTCTCGGGGGTCAGGTACCCCCGGACGGTACAATGAGCAGTTCTTC. Protein sequence: CASSQGSRGSGTPGRYNEQFF.

This clonotype was seen a handful of times. The V and J genes are TRBV9 and TRBJ2-7, with 7 bases fitting TRBD2. V shed 4 bases, J shed 2 bases, and the junction held 6 bases outside the gene matches. This CDR3 has 14 residues. In germline, CDR1 is SGDLS, CDR2 YYNGEE. The CDR3 spells CASSPSGGTYEQYF. The CDR3 nucleotides read TGTGCCAGCAGCCCGTCCGGGGGGACCTACGAGCAGTACTTC.

In this sample, this clonotype turned up many times. The CDR3 DNA reads as TGTGCCAGCAGTCCCCACGGAAGACTAGCTGCCTACGAGCAGTACTTC. This encodes CASSPHGRLAAYEQYF. The rearrangement links TRBV12-3 or TRBV12-4 to TRBJ2-7; 7 nucleotides agree with TRBD2. The CDR3 has 16 residues. V lost 5 bases, J lost 2 bases, and 12 bases stayed unmatched.

The gene calls are TRBV6-2 or TRBV6-3 and TRBJ1-1; no firm D call. V was pared by 0 bases and J by 5 bases, with 13 bases between. Germline V CDR1 and CDR2: MNHEY, SVGEGT. The length of the CDR3 is 15 residues. CDR3 nucleotides: TGTGCCAGCAGTTACTCGATGGGCGGAGGAACTGAAGCTTTCTTT. Translated, it gives CASSYSMGGGTEAFF.

The CDR3 here is CASSLPGTHYNEQFF. In DNA form, the CDR3 reads TGTGCCAGCAGCCTTCCCGGGACTCACTACAATGAGCAGTTCTTC. The V and J genes are TRBV7-2 and TRBJ2-1; a possible D gene is TRBD2 (6 bases). The germline CDR1 and CDR2 sequences are SGHTA and FQGNSA. V gave up 5 bases and J gave up 3 bases, with 14 bases separating them. This CDR3 has 15 amino acids. The complete variable domain, with remaining parts taken from reference TRBV7-2 and TRBJ2-1, reads GAGVSQSPSNKVTEKGKDVELRCDPISGHTALYWYRQSLGQGLEFLIYFQGNSAPDKSGLPSDRFSAERTGGSVSTLTIQRTQQEDSAVYLCASSLPGTHYNEQFFGPGTRLTVL.

This clonotype was detected only a few times. CDR3 residues: CASSQDSGQGRDEQYF. The DNA for the CDR3 is TGCGCCAGCAGCCAAGATTCCGGACAGGGGCGCGACGAGCAGTACTTC. The chain recombines TRBV4-3 with TRBJ2-7; 9 bases line up with TRBD1. Germline-derived CDR1 and CDR2 are LGHNA and YSLEER. V lost 0 bases, J lost 5 bases, and 8 bases stayed unmatched. The CDR3 totals 16 residues.

Concerning this clonotype itself: One end of the junction is discordant with germline, which a read error may explain. The chain joins TRBV5-1 to TRBJ2-5; maybe TRBD2 (5 bases). The CDR3 contains 13 residues. Germline V gene sequence: CDR1 SGHRS, CDR2 YFSETQ. CDR3 in amino acids: CASSPRGWETQYF. CDR3 nucleotides: TGCGCTAGCAGCCCCCGAGGGTGGGAGACCCAGTACTTC. The full variable domain, in which reference TRBV5-1 and TRBJ2-5 provide the parts outside the CDR3, is KAGVTQTPRYLIKTRGQQVTLSCSPISGHRSVSWYQQTPGQGLQFLFEYFSETQRNKGNFPGRFSGRQFSNSRSEMNVSTLELGDSALYLCASSPRGWETQYFGPGTRLLVL.

This clonotype was detected only a few times. This chain's CDR3 is CASSRIGGGFVDEQFF. CDR3 DNA sequence: TGTGCCAGCAGCCGCATCGGGGGGGGATTCGTCGATGAGCAGTTCTTC. The chain has TRBV16 and TRBJ2-1; 8 bases match TRBD2. The trim removed 4 bases at V and 8 bases at J, leaving 13 bases unmatched. The CDR3 runs to 16 residues. Germline CDR1 KGHSY, CDR2 FQNENV.

This clonotype occurred a few times. This sequence joins TRBV6-5 and TRBJ2-1, with D possibly being TRBD1 (5 bases). There are 16 residues in the CDR3. CDR1 MNHEY and CDR2 SVGAGI come from the germline V gene. V was pared by 1 base and J by 7 bases, with 17 bases between. The CDR3: CASSYLRQTSGNEQFF. The CDR3 nucleotides are TGTGCCAGCAGTTACTTAAGACAGACCTCTGGGAATGAGCAGTTCTTC.